This T cell receptor (beta chain) emerged from a study of low-dose radiotherapy and immunotherapy resistance in tumors. Looking at the study overall: Doses of 0.5 Gy per fraction every 2 weeks, totaling 6.5 Gy, went to Cohort 1. The study gave patients oral aspirin 300 mg daily for four cycles from cycle 1 day 1.

Covering alpha and beta chains, TRAV- and TRBV-specific primers were used for the first-strand cDNA. TCR amplification involved 20 PCR cycles with a constant-region primer and V-primer adapter. By in vitro transcription, the isolated mRNA was amplified. TCRdb itself ran the reads through MiXCR, one entry per CDR3 protein. The top ten hold under 7% of the sample, which has about 58,000 distinct CDR3 sequences, roughly 23% seen once. This clonotype appeared many times. Documented time point: after trial treatment. Treatment reported: LDRT plus nivolumab, ipilimumab, low-dose cyclophosphamide and aspirin (RACIN trial). Donors were administered nivolumab, ipilimumab, aspirin and low-dose cyclophosphamide, together with low-dose radiotherapy. The TCR sequence derives from a male donor with prostate cancer. The sample consisted of PBMCs, taken after low-dose radiotherapy plus immunotherapy.

CDR3 protein: CASSQGTGWNQPQHF. The CDR3, as DNA: TGCGCCAGCAGCCAAGGAACAGGGTGGAATCAGCCCCAGCATTTT. The rearrangement uses TRBV4-1 and TRBJ1-5, with a possible D match to TRBD1 (6 bases). Trimming took 1 base from V and 4 from J, leaving 11 bases between them. This CDR3 is built from 15 residues. In germline, CDR1 is MGHRA, CDR2 YSYEKL.